The clone carrying this T cell receptor beta chain was detected only once. Its antigen is undetermined. This record belongs to a study of regulatory T cells in long-lasting Graves disease. In the study overall: Patients with new Graves' disease had used antithyroid drugs below 3 months. Regarding the study as a whole: Accuracy was perhaps lowered by the small sample size.

CDR3 regions were amplified by Arm-PCR using iRepertoire HTBI primers to build TCR beta libraries. TCRdb reprocessed the multiplex PCR reads via MiXCR and lists one record per CDR3 protein. The sample has approximately 440,000 distinct CDR3 sequences, around 15% seen once. Time point reported: newly diagnosed GD, antithyroid drugs for less than 3 months. The TCR library was prepared using RNA isolated from PBMCs. The germline gives CDR1 SQVTM, CDR2 ANQGSEA. The V segment lost 6 bases and the J segment 5 bases; nucleotides outside the gene matches: 3. The CDR3 covers 12 residues. The sample also formed part of further work on T cells in Graves' hyperthyroidism and ophthalmopathy. That paper states: Most thyroid clonotypes that were expanded above 0.001 also turned up in blood. The authors' 13 V-J model separated ophthalmopathy from stable hyperthyroidism.

This receptor was taken from a man aged 35-49 years with Graves disease. The starting material was peripheral blood mononuclear cells (PBMCs), obtained at new diagnosis, from a patient treated with antithyroid drugs. This chain connects TRBV29-1 to TRBJ2-5; 10 nucleotides align to TRBD1. The DNA of the CDR3 is TGCAGCGTCAGACAGGGGGCGGAGACCCAGTACTTC. This gives the protein CSVRQGAETQYF.